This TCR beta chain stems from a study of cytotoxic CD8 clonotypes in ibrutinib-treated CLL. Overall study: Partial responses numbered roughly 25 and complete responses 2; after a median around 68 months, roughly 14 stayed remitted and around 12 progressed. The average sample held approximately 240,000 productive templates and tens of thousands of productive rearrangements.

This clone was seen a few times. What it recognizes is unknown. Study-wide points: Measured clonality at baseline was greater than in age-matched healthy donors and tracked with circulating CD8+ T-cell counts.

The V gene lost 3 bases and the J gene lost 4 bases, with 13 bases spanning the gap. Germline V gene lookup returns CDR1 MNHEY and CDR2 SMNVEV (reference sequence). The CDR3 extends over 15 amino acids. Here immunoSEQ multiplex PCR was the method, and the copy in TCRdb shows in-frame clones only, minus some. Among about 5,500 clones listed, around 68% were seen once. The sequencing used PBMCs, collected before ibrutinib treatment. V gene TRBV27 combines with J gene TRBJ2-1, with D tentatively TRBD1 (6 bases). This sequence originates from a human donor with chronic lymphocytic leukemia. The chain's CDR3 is CASSLVGALYNEQFF. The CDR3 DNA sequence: TGTGCCAGCAGTTTGGTGGGGGCTCTATACAATGAGCAGTTCTTC.